One T cell receptor (beta chain) is described in this entry. Its recognized antigen is unknown. There are no base qualities to consult, and no much larger clone falls within one base. The CDR3 numbers 16 residues from cysteine through phenylalanine. Kept here is only the CDR3 DNA, which spans 48 bases and is read in frame from base 1. At the junction V is shortened by 5 bases and J by 7 bases; bases outside the gene matches: 9. CDR1 and CDR2 (MNHEY, SMNVEV) derive from the germline V gene (reference sequence). Library creation used 5' RACE. A second PCR of roughly 6 to 11 cycles was performed with a sample-barcoded 5' primer and a J-beta primer mix. A template-switch 5' adaptor carrying 12 random nucleotides introduced a unique molecular identifier onto each TCR beta cDNA molecule. At least 2.5 million CDR3-containing paired-end reads were obtained from each sample. First-strand cDNA was synthesized from all RNA with the Mint cDNA synthesis kit, primed by a TRBC-specific oligonucleotide. Following uracil-DNA glycosylase treatment, all cDNA underwent a first 18-cycle PCR with the universal primers M1SS and BC2_uni_R. Processing in the source paper ran as follows. Normalization of each sample was performed by random selection of 1 million high-quality reads, each carrying a distinct molecular identifier. Reads with shared molecular identifiers were discarded instead of being binned into consensus sequences. CDR3 identification, clonotype clustering and error correction used MiTCR with a Q25 quality threshold and the strictest error-elimination algorithm. Lower-bound total TCR beta diversity was estimated with a nonparametric unseen species model using Euler transformation. The public reads were reanalyzed by TCRdb: fastp trimming at Q25, MiXCR alignment, in-frame beta chains only. Entries are consolidated by CDR3 protein sequence, retaining the most common genes and DNA. The V and J calls were determined by TCRdb, not by the authors. Counted in this sample were approximately 2,000,000 distinct CDR3 sequences; approximately 39% of them appeared once. Of the sample, roughly 23% falls within the top ten clones.

The sample is drawn from a study of blood T cells in healthy people across ages (dated by TCRdb to the mid-2010s). With respect to the entire study: In model experiments, roughly one uniquely barcoded TCR beta cDNA molecule per two T cells was captured by template switching. Age-related changes in TCR beta repertoire diversity were measured in the study by deep sequencing normalized with unique cDNA molecular identifiers. Four age groups were formed from the donors: young (average approximately 15 years), middle-aged (roughly 38), aged (about 68) and long-lived (about 80). To avoid experimental bias, donors of different ages were distributed randomly across sequencing lanes. Two additional independent replicas of 1 million unique cDNA reads from the same blood draw were analyzed for two donors (one aged 18 to 29 and one aged 80 or older). Study-level results and caveats: The CMV infection status of donors was not known, potentially confounding age-related changes in expanded clonotypes. As age increased, observed TCR beta diversity per million T cells dropped in a roughly linear way, and a significant reduction was already evident by age about 40. Since profiling was done on bulk unsorted PBMCs, naive and antigen-experienced compartments could not be conclusively compared. There was a strong correlation between observed TCR beta diversity and the percentage of naive T cells measured by flow cytometry. Estimates of total diversity based on one million sequenced T cells were regarded as lower bounds and as underestimates. The long-lived group showed more naive CD4+ T cells, fewer expanded clones and increased TCR diversity than the aged group, suggesting age selection.

Donors were about 36 systemically healthy Caucasian individuals from Russia aged roughly 6 to 90 years. Each donor gave approximately 9.4 milliliters of peripheral blood, drawn into EDTA-treated Vacutainer tubes. Ficoll-Paque density-gradient centrifugation was used to isolate PBMCs, with at least 7 million obtained per sample. Trizol reagent was used to extract total RNA from PBMCs, with at least 5 micrograms per sample. For every donor, an aliquot of PBMCs went through flow cytometry to measure the percentages of naive CD45RAhigh/CD27high T cells. The clonotype was recovered from a human donor in good health. Input material: blood. The V gene is TRBV27 and the J gene is TRBJ2-1, and TRBD2 aligns with 12 junction nucleotides. The bases read TGTGCCAGCAGTGCCTCCGCTAGCGGGGGGGCGAATGAGCAGTTCTTC. It is translated as CASSASASGGANEQFF.